The 18 T cell receptor beta chains in this list originate from one sample, sequenced in a study of cytomegalovirus exposure and HLA in healthy donors. Amplification used 60 Vbeta primers and 13 Jbeta primers. Using immunoSEQ multiplex PCR, the repertoire was profiled, and TCRdb retains in-frame clones only, with some absent. Here the sample spans around 150,000 clones, about 85% being singletons. Input material: PBMCs. These receptors came from a man aged 18 to 30 in good health and CMV-seronegative.

This chain connects TRBV5-6 to TRBJ2-2, with D unclear. Trimming pared 0 bases from V and 1 base from J, leaving 4 bases between. Per the germline V gene, CDR1 is SGHDT and CDR2 is YYEEEE. The CDR3 has 14 amino acids. The CDR3 region has the DNA TGTGCCAGCAGCTTGGTCCAGAACACCGGGGAGCTGTTTTTT. Amino acids: CASSLVQNTGELFF.

This clone came up a few times. The rearrangement uses TRBV5-1 and TRBJ2-7; D is undetermined. The CDR3 sequence is 14 residues long. Deletions cut 0 bases from V and 6 bases from J, with 13 bases between. Per germline, CDR1 SGHRS and CDR2 YFSETQ. In DNA, the CDR3 is TGCGCCAGCAGCTTGGAAGCAGGTTTGGTCGAGCAGTACTTC. It is translated as CASSLEAGLVEQYF.

The rearrangement links TRBV7-2 to TRBJ2-3; D ambiguous. Trimming took 1 base from V and 4 from J, leaving 6 bases between them. The CDR3 loop spans 13 amino acids. Germline V gene data show CDR1 as SGHTA and CDR2 as FQGNSA. CDR3 DNA: TGTGCCAGCAGCTTAGGTTCAGCAGATACGCAGTATTTT. Protein: CASSLGSADTQYF.

The chain is built from TRBV28 and TRBJ2-5; 11 bases agree with TRBD2. V shed 3 bases, J shed 5 bases, and the junction held 5 bases outside the gene matches. Germline values: CDR1 MDHEN, CDR2 SYDVKM. The length of the CDR3 is 15 residues. The CDR3 spells CASSLASGRRETQYF. In DNA form, the CDR3 reads TGTGCCAGCAGTTTGGCTAGCGGGAGGCGGGAGACCCAGTACTTC.

The chain couples TRBV2 to TRBJ2-7; 8 bases map to TRBD1. Germline V lookup: CDR1 SNHLY, CDR2 FYNNEI. After removal of 4 bases from V and 5 bases from J, the junction contained 10 bases not matched to a gene. The CDR3 runs 15 residues. The CDR3 DNA reads TGTGCCAGCAGTGGTCCCCCGACAGGGGTGAACGAGCAGTACTTC. As protein: CASSGPPTGVNEQYF.

V usage is TRBV15 and J usage is TRBJ2-3; no firm D call. Germline V gene sequence: CDR1 LNHNV, CDR2 YYDKDF (reference sequence). V shed 0 bases and J shed 0 bases, with 10 bases lying between them. The CDR3 extends over 16 amino acids. CDR3 residues: CATSRDPPVSTDTQYF. Here the CDR3 DNA reads TGTGCCACCAGCAGAGATCCCCCGGTGAGCACAGATACGCAGTATTTT.

This chain connects TRBV5-4 to TRBJ1-6; D is undetermined. The CDR3 runs 13 residues. Germline V CDR1 and CDR2: SGHNT, YYREEE (reference sequence). The V and J ends lost 4 bases and 8 bases respectively, with 10 bases between them. The CDR3 DNA is TGTGCCAGCAGCCGCGAGAGGGATTCACCCCTCCACTTT. The encoded protein is CASSRERDSPLHF.

V gene TRBV29-1 combines with J gene TRBJ2-3; the match to TRBD2 covers 15 bases. The CDR3 is 14 residues long. CDR1 is SQVTM, CDR2 ANQGSEA, per germline. In DNA form, the CDR3 reads TGCAGTGGACTAGCGGGAGGGGCCCCAGATACGCAGTATTTT. This codes for CSGLAGGAPDTQYF.

As for this clone: Relative to the germline gene, one junction end is altered; a read error may explain this. V and J are TRBV7-9 and TRBJ2-7; the match to TRBD2 covers 11 bases. The V gene's germline CDR1 is SEHNR and CDR2 FQNEAQ (reference sequence). The length of the CDR3 is 15 residues. Here the CDR3 reads CSSSPGLAAFYEQYF. The CDR3 DNA sequence: TGTTCCAGCAGCCCGGGACTAGCGGCCTTCTACGAGCAGTACTTC.

J is TRBJ2-5 and V is TRBV5-6, with TRBD1 identical over 7 bases. V lost 0 bases and J lost 2; bases outside the gene matches: 1. The CDR3 has 14 amino acids. Germline V gene data show CDR1 as SGHDT and CDR2 as YYEEEE. CDR3 nucleotide sequence: TGTGCCAGCAGCTTGGGGGACAGTCAAGAGACCCAGTACTTC. This gives the protein CASSLGDSQETQYF.

The rearrangement joins TRBV27 to TRBJ1-6, with 7 bases identical to TRBD1. V gave up 6 bases and J gave up 6 bases; unmatched junction bases: 5. The germline V gene encodes CDR1 MNHEY and CDR2 SMNVEV (reference sequence). The CDR3 sequence is 14 residues long. CDR3 sequence reads: CASRTGQSNSPLHF. CDR3 bases: TGTGCCAGCAGAACGGGACAGTCTAATTCACCCCTCCACTTT.

J is TRBJ2-7 and V is TRBV5-4; 8 nucleotides line up with TRBD2. The CDR3 has 12 amino acids. Germline trimming cut 9 bases from V and 7 bases from J; bases unmatched to any gene: 9. Germline loops: CDR1 SGHNT, CDR2 YYREEE (reference sequence). The chain's CDR3 is CATSGGHPEQYF. The CDR3 DNA sequence: TGTGCCACTTCGGGGGGGCACCCAGAGCAGTACTTC.

To note about this clone: Germline is not matched at one junction end, which may reflect a read error. The CDR3 DNA reads as TGTGCGAGCAGCTTCAGGGGCGGGGGTACAGATACGCAGTATTTT. The encoded protein is CASSFRGGGTDTQYF. The chain has TRBV7-8 and TRBJ2-3; D possibly corresponds to TRBD2 (7 bases). Germline V lookup: CDR1 SGHVS, CDR2 FQNEAQ. The CDR3 has 15 amino acids.

Comment on this clone: Distinct nucleotide sequences in the sample also encode this CDR3. This chain links TRBV18 with TRBJ1-4, with D tentatively TRBD1 (5 bases). There are 16 residues in the CDR3. Germline-derived CDR1 and CDR2 are KGHSH and LQKENI. V was clipped by 3 bases and J by 0 bases, with 11 bases between them. CDR3 amino acids: CASSPGQGATNEKLFF. The CDR3 DNA reads TGTGCCAGCTCACCGGGTCAAGGGGCAACTAATGAAAAACTGTTTTTT.

V is TRBV12-5 and J is TRBJ1-2; unclear D gene. Looked up from germline, CDR1 is LGHNT and CDR2 is FRNRAP. There are 14 residues in the CDR3. V lost 3 bases and J 4 bases, leaving 12 bases between the germline ends. In nucleotides, the CDR3 is TGTGCTAGTGGTTTTGGTGCGGGAGGCTATGGCTACACCTTC. It translates to CASGFGAGGYGYTF.

The chain links TRBV4-2 to TRBJ2-7; 7 bases match TRBD1. The CDR3 length is 17 residues. Germline V lookup: CDR1 LGHNA, CDR2 YNFKEQ. V lost 0 bases, J lost 3 bases, and 11 bases stayed unmatched. CDR3 sequence: CASSQEGPDRLNYEQYF. DNA of the CDR3: TGTGCCAGCAGCCAAGAGGGGCCGGACAGGCTTAACTACGAGCAGTACTTC.

The gene calls are TRBV6-1 and TRBJ1-2; the match to TRBD1 covers 7 bases. Per the germline V gene, CDR1 is MNHNS and CDR2 is SASEGT. This CDR3 is built from 14 residues. Trimming removed 4 bases from V and 4 bases from J; junction bases left unmatched: 6. The CDR3: CASSVYQGGYGYTF. The DNA for the CDR3 is TGTGCCAGCAGTGTCTATCAGGGGGGCTATGGCTACACCTTC.

The rearrangement links TRBV2 to TRBJ1-5, with 7 bases that match TRBD1. This CDR3 has 13 amino acids. In germline, CDR1 is SNHLY, CDR2 FYNNEI. V shed 2 bases and J 7 bases; nucleotides not matched to a gene: 2. The CDR3 reads CASSEWTGQPQHF. CDR3 sequence (DNA): TGTGCCAGCAGTGAATGGACAGGCCAGCCCCAGCATTTT.